Below, 32 T cell receptor beta chains from the same sample are listed, as sequenced in a study of OX40 agonist ivuxolimab in advanced cancers. The data were produced by immunoSEQ multiplex PCR, yet TCRdb's version contains in-frame clones alone and is incomplete. The repertoire has tens of thousands of clones, roughly 89% of them found once; the top ten carry roughly 11%. The source material was CD4+ or CD8+ T cells sorted from blood, sampled in a trial of the OX40 agonist ivuxolimab. These TCRs come from an adult with an advanced solid tumor such as melanoma, head and neck, liver or kidney cancer.

The chain recombines TRBV5-4 with TRBJ1-1; 8 nucleotides agree with TRBD1. The J segment lost 1 base and the V segment lost 2 bases, leaving 19 bases of the junction unmatched. Looked up from germline, CDR1 is SGHNT and CDR2 is YYREEE (reference sequence). This CDR3 is built from 20 residues. CDR3 DNA: TGTGCCAGCAGCTTAAGGACAGGGAATATTCTGCTCGATAGGAACACTGAAGCTTTCTTT. Residues: CASSLRTGNILLDRNTEAFF.

This clone was observed once. DNA of the CDR3: TGCGCCAGCAGCTTGGCGAGCAGGGTCACAGATACGCAGTATTTT. Translation gives CASSLASRVTDTQYF. The genes are TRBV5-1 and TRBJ2-3; TRBD1 might be the D (5 bases). With 0 bases removed from V and 2 bases from J, the gap between germline ends came to 10 bases. The CDR3 has 15 residues. Germline V gene sequence: CDR1 SGHRS, CDR2 YFSETQ.

This chain links TRBV25-1 with TRBJ2-3, with TRBD1 matching 7 bases. The CDR3 consists of 15 residues. Germline loops: CDR1 MGHDK, CDR2 SYGVNS. V lost 3 bases, J lost 0 bases, and 3 bases stayed unmatched. The CDR3 DNA is TGTGCCAGCAGTGACGGACAGGCTAGCACAGATACGCAGTATTTT. This gives the protein CASSDGQASTDTQYF.

The chain uses TRBV7-2 and TRBJ2-7, with D hard to call. V lost 3 bases, J lost 6 bases, and 12 bases lay in between. Germline V gives CDR1 SGHTA, CDR2 FQGNSA. The CDR3 contains 13 residues. The CDR3 sequence: CASSLGGPREQYF. The CDR3 coding sequence is TGTGCCAGCAGCTTGGGTGGCCCGCGCGAGCAGTACTTC.

The chain uses TRBV4-2 and TRBJ2-1; no firm D call. The CDR3 runs 14 residues. CDR1 LGHNA and CDR2 YNFKEQ come from the germline V gene. V dropped 0 bases and J dropped 9 bases, with 12 bases sitting between them. CDR3 bases: TGTGCCAGCAGCCAAGATGCAGCCTCGGGTGAGCAGTTCTTC. Translating it yields CASSQDAASGEQFF.

The chain joins TRBV19 to TRBJ2-5; the D is unclear. The germline V and J ends were trimmed by 11 bases and 1 base, with 14 bases remaining between them. There are 13 residues in the CDR3. Germline V lookup: CDR1 LNHDA, CDR2 SQIVND (reference sequence). CDR3 DNA: TGTGCCGTTAGTCAGACCTTCCAAGAGACCCAGTACTTC. It specifies CAVSQTFQETQYF.

The rearrangement uses TRBV15 and TRBJ2-7, with D hard to call. The germline CDR1 and CDR2 sequences are LNHNV and YYDKDF (reference sequence). The V end lost 4 bases, the J end lost 0 bases, and 10 bases lay between the germline ends. This CDR3 is built from 14 residues. CDR3 loop: CATSTPESSYEQYF. CDR3 DNA sequence: TGTGCCACCAGCACGCCGGAGAGCTCCTACGAGCAGTACTTC.

The chain couples TRBV28 to TRBJ1-1; D is undetermined. This CDR3 has 12 amino acids. Per germline, CDR1 MDHEN and CDR2 SYDVKM. The V gene lost 3 bases and the J gene lost 11 bases, with 13 bases spanning the gap. CDR3 nucleotides: TGTGCCAGCAGTTTCCTTTCCCGGAGGGCTTTCTTT. Protein: CASSFLSRRAFF.

The rearrangement links TRBV5-1 to TRBJ2-3, with D unresolved. This CDR3 spans 15 amino acids. Germline V CDR1 and CDR2: SGHRS, YFSETQ. V lost 0 bases, J lost 0 bases, and 8 bases lay in between. In nucleotides, the CDR3 is TGCGCCAGCAGCTTGGCAACTATCAGCACAGATACGCAGTATTTT. Protein: CASSLATISTDTQYF.

This chain joins TRBV19 and TRBJ1-1; D is undetermined. The CDR3 contains 14 residues. CDR1 and CDR2 from the germline V gene are LNHDA and SQIVND (reference sequence). V was cut by 6 bases and J by 5 bases, with 16 bases left in between. The CDR3 spells CASSTRLRWTEAFF. For the CDR3, the DNA is TGTGCCAGTAGCACCCGGCTCCGATGGACTGAAGCTTTCTTT.

A single count supports this clone. V and J are TRBV28 and TRBJ1-1; possibly TRBD1 for D (5 bases). Trimming removed 2 bases at V and 4 bases at J, with 8 bases between. Per the germline V gene, CDR1 is MDHEN and CDR2 is SYDVKM. This CDR3 spans 13 amino acids. CDR3: CASSLIGATEAFF. The CDR3 region has the DNA TGTGCCAGCAGTTTAATTGGGGCCACTGAAGCTTTCTTT.

V gene TRBV6-4 combines with J gene TRBJ1-3; D not resolved. The CDR3 loop spans 17 amino acids. Germline-derived CDR1 and CDR2 are MRHNA and SNTAGT. Deletions cut 3 bases from V and 0 bases from J, with 15 bases between. CDR3 bases: TGTGCCAGCAGTGAAAGAGGTGACGATTACTCTGGAAACACCATATATTTT. It encodes CASSERGDDYSGNTIYF.

The chain combines TRBV6-5 with TRBJ2-2; weak D call: TRBD1 (6 bases). The V end lost 6 bases, the J end lost 1 base, and 9 bases lay between the germline ends. Per the germline V gene, CDR1 is MNHEY and CDR2 is SVGAGI. CDR3 size: 14 residues. The CDR3 nucleotides are TGTGCCAGCAGGCAGGGACAGAACACCGGGGAGCTGTTTTTT. This sequence encodes CASRQGQNTGELFF.

The CDR3 sequence is CASSSRDRDTQYF. The CDR3 DNA reads as TGTGCCAGCAGTAGCCGGGACCGTGATACGCAGTATTTT. The chain joins TRBV2 to TRBJ2-3; D is perhaps TRBD1 or TRBD2 (5 bases each). The V gene's germline CDR1 is SNHLY and CDR2 FYNNEI. Trimming left V 5 bases short and J 6 bases short, with 12 bases between. This CDR3 is 13 amino acids long.

The rearrangement joins TRBV5-1 to TRBJ2-3; D is unclear. This CDR3 comprises 14 residues. Trimming pared 4 bases from V and 2 bases from J, leaving 11 bases between. Germline loops: CDR1 SGHRS, CDR2 YFSETQ. As DNA, the CDR3 is TGCGCCAGCAGCCCTGACCCAAACACAGATACGCAGTATTTT. Translated: CASSPDPNTDTQYF. Drawing the rest from reference TRBV5-1 and TRBJ2-3, the complete variable domain is KAGVTQTPRYLIKTRGQQVTLSCSPISGHRSVSWYQQTPGQGLQFLFEYFSETQRNKGNFPGRFSGRQFSNSRSEMNVSTLELGDSALYLCASSPDPNTDTQYFGPGTRLTVL.

V and J are TRBV29-1 and TRBJ1-1; D is ambiguous. Trimming removed 7 bases at V and 4 bases at J, with 10 bases between. There are 11 residues in the CDR3. Germline V gene sequence: CDR1 SQVTM, CDR2 ANQGSEA. CDR3 coding DNA: TGCAGCGGAGGTCTCGGCACTGAAGCTTTCTTT. This codes for CSGGLGTEAFF.

The CDR3 DNA reads TGCGCCAGCAGCTTTTTTAGATCTAACTATGGCTACACCTTC. Translating gives CASSFFRSNYGYTF. V gene TRBV5-1 combines with J gene TRBJ1-2; D not resolved. With 2 bases removed from V and 0 bases from J, the gap between germline ends came to 8 bases. Germline CDR1 SGHRS, CDR2 YFSETQ. The CDR3 length is 14 residues.

This chain links TRBV4-3 with TRBJ1-2; D uncertain. Germline CDR1 and CDR2: LGHNA and YSLEER. The CDR3 totals 11 residues. V was cut by 1 base and J by 5 bases, with 2 bases left in between. For the CDR3, the DNA is TGCGCCAGCAGCCAAGCTTATGGCTACACCTTC. Translated, it gives CASSQAYGYTF.

As for this clone: A junction boundary mismatches the germline segment, possibly from a read error. The DNA for the CDR3 is TGTGCTAGCAGCCCACGATGGACATTCGCCGGAGACAATGAGCAGTTCTTC. Translating gives CASSPRWTFAGDNEQFF. The chain joins TRBV7-7 to TRBJ2-1, with D perhaps matching TRBD1 (5 bases). This CDR3 comprises 17 residues. Germline V CDR1 and CDR2: SSHAT, FNYEAQ (reference sequence).

The rearrangement joins TRBV21-1 to TRBJ2-5; TRBD2 is taken as the D call from the table, unchecked against the DNA. TRBV21-1 is shown as a pseudogene. The CDR3 totals 16 residues. DNA for the CDR3: TGTGCCAGCAGCAAAGAATGCGGGGGGTTATCAGAGACCCAGTACTTC. Translating gives CASSKECGGLSETQYF.

The CDR3 sequence is CASSEQGTYEQYF. Written as DNA, the CDR3 is TGTGCCAGCAGTGAACAGGGAACCTACGAGCAGTACTTC. The chain joins TRBV6-1 to TRBJ2-7, with D perhaps matching TRBD1 (5 bases). Trimming took off 2 bases at V and 2 bases at J, with 7 bases between the two ends. This CDR3 spans 13 amino acids. Germline V gene lookup returns CDR1 MNHNS and CDR2 SASEGT.

The chain uses TRBV10-3 and TRBJ1-6, with unresolved D. Germline V gives CDR1 ENHRY, CDR2 SYGVKD. This CDR3 contains 12 residues. The V end lost 3 bases, the J end lost 4 bases, and 1 base lay between the germline ends. The CDR3 region has the DNA TGTGCCATCAGTGATTATAATTCACCCCTCCACTTT. This codes for CAISDYNSPLHF.

The chain combines TRBV9 with TRBJ2-3, with 10 bases fitting TRBD2. CDR1 is SGDLS and CDR2 is YYNGEE in the germline V gene. The V gene end was trimmed by 0 bases and the J gene end by 3 bases; junction bases not matched to a gene: 7. This CDR3 has 17 amino acids. CDR3 nucleotides: TGTGCCAGCAGCGTAGGCGGTAGCGGGAGGCTTACAGATACGCAGTATTTT. It yields the protein CASSVGGSGRLTDTQYF.

The V gene is TRBV11-2, the J gene TRBJ2-7; D unresolved. V shed 1 base and J shed 2 bases, with 9 bases lying between them. The CDR3 covers 14 residues. Germline V gene lookup returns CDR1 SGHAT and CDR2 FQNNGV. The CDR3 region is CASSLVVGTYEQYF. DNA of the CDR3: TGTGCCAGCAGCTTAGTCGTGGGAACCTACGAGCAGTACTTC.

The chain couples TRBV6-5 to TRBJ2-3; D is unresolved. V gave up 7 bases and J gave up 8 bases, with 16 bases separating them. Germline V gives CDR1 MNHEY, CDR2 SVGAGI. The CDR3 spans 13 residues. The CDR3 region is CASTNEPPLTQYF. DNA of the CDR3: TGTGCCAGCACGAACGAACCCCCCCTTACGCAGTATTTT.

This rearrangement joins TRBV6-1 to TRBJ2-3; 7 nucleotides agree with TRBD2. This CDR3 has 14 amino acids. With V trimmed by 6 bases and J by 1 base, 4 bases remained unmatched. Germline CDR1 reads MNHNS; CDR2 reads SASEGT. CDR3 region: CASRTAGGTDTQYF. The CDR3, as DNA: TGTGCCAGCAGAACGGCGGGGGGCACAGATACGCAGTATTTT.

The chain uses TRBV6-5 and TRBJ2-5, with D tentatively TRBD1 or TRBD2 (5 bases each). There are 15 residues in the CDR3. Trimming removed 6 bases from V and 2 bases from J, with 16 bases in between. Germline CDR1 MNHEY, CDR2 SVGAGI. The CDR3 DNA reads as TGTGCCAGCAGATACGACCCGGGGCTTCAAGAGACCCAGTACTTC. Amino acids: CASRYDPGLQETQYF.

V and J are TRBV4-2 and TRBJ2-5; TRBD2 agrees at 11 bases. The CDR3 contains 16 residues. With 4 bases clipped from V and 4 bases from J, the junction kept 8 bases outside the gene matches. The germline V gene has CDR1 LGHNA and CDR2 YNFKEQ. The CDR3 DNA reads TGTGCCAGCAGCCCACTAGCGGGAGCTCGTGTAGAGACCCAGTACTTC. Its translation: CASSPLAGARVETQYF.

This chain connects TRBV29-1 to TRBJ2-7; 8 bases map to TRBD1. Germline loops: CDR1 SQVTM, CDR2 ANQGSEA. The junction had 5 bases not matched to a gene; V was cut back by 1 base and J by 3 bases. CDR3 length: 14 amino acids. The CDR3 DNA is TGCAGCGTTGAAGTGGACGGGACAGGCTACGAGCAGTACTTC. This translates into CSVEVDGTGYEQYF.

The chain links TRBV5-4 to TRBJ2-7; D unclear. Deletions cut 3 bases from V and 0 bases from J, with 7 bases between. This CDR3 region has 13 residues. Per germline, CDR1 SGHNT and CDR2 YYREEE (reference sequence). The CDR3: CASSSLSSYEQYF. The CDR3 nucleotides read TGTGCCAGCAGCTCCCTTAGCTCCTACGAGCAGTACTTC.

The sample holds one count of this clone. The chain couples TRBV18 to TRBJ2-5; 10 bases line up with TRBD1. The J segment lost 4 bases and the V segment lost 3 bases, leaving 5 bases of the junction unmatched. The germline gives CDR1 KGHSH, CDR2 LQKENI. This CDR3 has 15 amino acids. This chain's CDR3 is CASSPLRTGGETQYF. In DNA form, the CDR3 reads TGTGCCAGCTCACCTCTAAGGACAGGGGGAGAGACCCAGTACTTC. The full variable domain, rest sourced from reference TRBV18 and TRBJ2-5, is NAGVMQNPRHLVRRRGQEARLRCSPMKGHSHVYWYRQLPEEGLKFMVYLQKENIIDESGMPKERFSAEFPKEGPSILRIQQVVRGDSAAYFCASSPLRTGGETQYFGPGTRLLVL.

This chain connects TRBV5-1 to TRBJ1-4, with D unclear. Trimming took 1 base from V and 0 from J, leaving 7 bases between them. Germline-derived CDR1 and CDR2 are SGHRS and YFSETQ. There are 15 residues in the CDR3. CDR3 nucleotides: TGCGCCAGCAGCTTGTTTGGGGCAACTAATGAAAAACTGTTTTTT. The encoded protein is CASSLFGATNEKLFF.